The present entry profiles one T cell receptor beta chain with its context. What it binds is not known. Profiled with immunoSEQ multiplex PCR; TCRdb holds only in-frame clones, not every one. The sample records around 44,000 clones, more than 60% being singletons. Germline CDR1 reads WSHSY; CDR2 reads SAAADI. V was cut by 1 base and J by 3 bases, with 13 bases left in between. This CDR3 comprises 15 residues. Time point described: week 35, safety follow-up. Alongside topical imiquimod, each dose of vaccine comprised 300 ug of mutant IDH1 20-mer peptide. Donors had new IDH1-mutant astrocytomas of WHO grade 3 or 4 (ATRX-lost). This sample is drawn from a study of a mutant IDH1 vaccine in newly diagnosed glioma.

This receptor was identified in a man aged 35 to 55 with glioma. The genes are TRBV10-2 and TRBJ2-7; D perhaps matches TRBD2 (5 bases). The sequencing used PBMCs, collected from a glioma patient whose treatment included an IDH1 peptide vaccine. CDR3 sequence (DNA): TGCGCCAGCAGTGAGTTTGCTAGCCTTAACTACGAGCAGTACTTC. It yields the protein CASSEFASLNYEQYF.